What follows are 28 T cell receptor beta chains derived from one specimen sequenced in a study of Graves' ophthalmopathy and Graves' hyperthyroidism. Transcripts of RNA were the source for amplifying TCR beta CDR3 regions. The authors performed first-round RT-PCR with HTBI primers and then a second-round multiplex PCR. In TCRdb, the multiplex PCR reads were re-called with MiXCR into one record per CDR3 protein. The data show 500,000 to 700,000 distinct CDR3 sequences, approximately 22% seen once. The sample consisted of peripheral blood. Every receptor here comes from a woman under 30 with stable Graves' hyperthyroidism. Some clones in this sample may be carry-over from other donors' samples.

Only a few counts were recorded for this clonotype. The chain combines TRBV15 with TRBJ1-6; maybe TRBD1 (6 bases). Germline V gene lookup returns CDR1 LNHNV and CDR2 YYDKDF (reference sequence). Deletions cut 1 base from V and 10 bases from J, with 14 bases between. The CDR3 extends over 15 amino acids. The CDR3 reads CATSRVRPGASPLHF. The DNA for the CDR3 is TGTGCCACCAGCAGAGTTCGCCCAGGGGCCTCACCCCTCCACTTT.

CDR3 sequence (DNA): TGTGCCAGCAGTTTAGACAAAGGACGGAGCTCCTACGAGCAGTACTTC. Translating it yields CASSLDKGRSSYEQYF. The chain uses TRBV12-3 or TRBV12-4 and TRBJ2-7; D is unresolved. The CDR3 totals 16 residues. V lost 1 base and J lost 0, with 13 bases in between.

This clonotype showed up just once. V gene TRBV2 combines with J gene TRBJ2-7, with 12 bases fitting TRBD2. The V gene's germline CDR1 is SNHLY and CDR2 FYNNEI. After removal of 5 bases from V and 2 bases from J, the junction contained 7 bases not matched to a gene. CDR3 length equals 16 residues. CDR3 nucleotide sequence: TGTGCCAGCAGTTCACTAGCGGGGGGCGTAACCTACGAGCAGTACTTC. As protein: CASSSLAGGVTYEQYF.

This clonotype was detected many times. The J gene is TRBJ1-6, the V gene TRBV12-3 or TRBV12-4; D is uncertain. The CDR3 consists of 17 residues. Trimming stripped 5 bases from V and 7 bases from J, with 21 bases between. CDR3 in amino acids: CASSPGPTPRGNSPLHF. The DNA of the CDR3 is TGTGCCAGCAGTCCCGGTCCCACCCCTAGAGGAAATTCACCCCTCCACTTT.

The V gene is TRBV27, the J gene TRBJ2-3; 11 nucleotides agree with TRBD2. CDR1 MNHEY and CDR2 SMNVEV come from the germline V gene (reference sequence). V trimming: 0 bases; J trimming: 3 bases; junction bases outside the gene matches: 11. The CDR3 has 19 residues. The CDR3 sequence: CASSLSGVAGGPETDTQYF. The CDR3 DNA follows: TGTGCCAGCAGTTTATCAGGGGTAGCGGGGGGGCCGGAAACAGATACGCAGTATTTT.

CDR3 DNA: TGCAGTGCTAGGGACCAGCGGGAGGGTGTGTACGAGCAGTACTTC. This gives the protein CSARDQREGVYEQYF. This chain joins TRBV20-1 and TRBJ2-7, with 10 bases identical to TRBD2. The CDR3 has 15 amino acids. CDR1 and CDR2 (germline): DFQATT, SNEGSKA (reference sequence). J gave up 4 bases and V 3 bases, and 9 bases lay outside the gene matches.

V gene TRBV6-1 combines with J gene TRBJ1-1, with D unclear. This CDR3 region has 12 residues. CDR1 and CDR2 from the germline V gene are MNHNS and SASEGT. Trimming took 6 bases from V and 4 from J, leaving 9 bases between them. This CDR3 is CASSGRFTEAFF. CDR3 nucleotides: TGTGCCAGCAGCGGAAGGTTCACTGAAGCTTTCTTT.

The chain recombines TRBV6-1 with TRBJ2-2; tentatively, D is TRBD1 (5 bases). Trimming stripped 0 bases from V and 5 bases from J, with 10 bases between. CDR1 is MNHNS and CDR2 is SASEGT in the germline V gene. The CDR3 sequence is 15 residues long. The CDR3 is CASSEARGKTGELFF. DNA for the CDR3: TGTGCCAGCAGTGAAGCAAGGGGTAAAACCGGGGAGCTGTTTTTT.

This clonotype was seen at least ten times. The rearrangement links TRBV6-5 to TRBJ1-5, with 11 bases matching TRBD1. Losses at the gene ends were 4 bases for V and 4 bases for J; bases not matched to a gene: 3. This CDR3 contains 15 residues. The germline CDR1 and CDR2 sequences are MNHEY and SVGAGI. The CDR3 DNA reads TGTGCCAGCAGTTCGGGACAGGGGGAAAATCAGCCCCAGCATTTT. It yields the protein CASSSGQGENQPQHF.

This rearrangement joins TRBV19 to TRBJ1-5; D ambiguous. CDR3 length: 17 amino acids. The V end lost 4 bases, the J end lost 2 bases, and 18 bases lay between the germline ends. Germline assignment: CDR1 LNHDA and CDR2 SQIVND (reference sequence). The CDR3 nucleotides are TGTGCCAGTAGTAATTTAACGTATGGGCAGCGCAATCAGCCCCAGCATTTT. Encoded protein: CASSNLTYGQRNQPQHF.

This clonotype turned up a few times. The chain links TRBV20-1 to TRBJ1-2; D gene ambiguous. V was shortened by 0 bases and J by 0 bases, with 5 bases between the two germline ends. The length of the CDR3 is 13 residues. Germline lookup yields CDR1 DFQATT and CDR2 SNEGSKA (reference sequence). As DNA, the CDR3 is TGCAGTGCTAGAGACACTTCTAACTATGGCTACACCTTC. As protein: CSARDTSNYGYTF.

In this sample, this clonotype turned up a few times. This chain joins TRBV4-1 and TRBJ1-5; D remains unclear. Germline V lookup: CDR1 MGHRA, CDR2 YSYEKL. CDR3 length: 15 residues. Trimming left V 0 bases short and J 1 base short, with 7 bases between. The CDR3 region has the DNA TGCGCCAGCAGCCAAGATTACTGGAGCAATCAGCCCCAGCATTTT. This encodes CASSQDYWSNQPQHF.

The J gene is TRBJ1-1, the V gene TRBV19, with 10 bases identical to TRBD1. The germline V gene has CDR1 LNHDA and CDR2 SQIVND (reference sequence). V lost 3 bases to trimming and J lost 7 bases; unmatched junction nucleotides: 11. The CDR3 is 16 amino acids. The CDR3 nucleotides are TGTGCCAGTAGTATGGAGAGAAGACAGGGGGCCGATGAAGCTTTCTTT. It specifies CASSMERRQGADEAFF.

This clonotype showed up just a few times. Mismatch with germline at one junction end may stem from a read error. The V and J genes are TRBV6-5 and TRBJ2-4; D unclear. CDR1 and CDR2 from the germline V gene are MNHEY and SVGAGI. The CDR3 runs 15 residues. CDR3 region: CASSYNGIAKNIKYF. Here the CDR3 DNA reads TGTGCCAGCAGTTACAATGGTATAGCCAAAAACATTAAGTACTTC.

This clonotype was seen ten or more times. The CDR3, as DNA: TGTGCCACCAGCAGCTGGGGACAGGGAAAGGGGAACACTGAAGCTTTCTTT. Translating gives CATSSWGQGKGNTEAFF. The chain is built from TRBV15 and TRBJ1-1; 9 bases are shared with TRBD1. From germline, CDR1 is LNHNV and CDR2 YYDKDF (reference sequence). This CDR3 spans 17 amino acids. Trimming cost V 3 bases and J 1 base; bases outside gene matches: 9. The complete variable domain, with remaining parts taken from reference TRBV15 and TRBJ1-1, reads DAMVIQNPRYQVTQFGKPVTLSCSQTLNHNVMYWYQQKSSQAPKLLFHYYDKDFNNEADTPDNFQSRRPNTSFCFLDIRSPGLGDTAMYLCATSSWGQGKGNTEAFFGQGTRLTVV.

This clonotype was observed at least ten times. This chain uses TRBV12-3 or TRBV12-4 with TRBJ1-2; 7 bases fit TRBD1. V dropped 4 bases and J dropped 3; count of bases not matched to a gene: 11. The CDR3 totals 16 residues. CDR3 DNA: TGTGCCAGCAGTTCCCGACAGGGTACGAAGGACTATGGCTACACCTTC. Amino acids: CASSSRQGTKDYGYTF.

The chain joins TRBV28 to TRBJ1-3; possible D gene TRBD1, 5 bases. This CDR3 spans 15 amino acids. Germline V gene data show CDR1 as MDHEN and CDR2 as SYDVKM. The V end was cut by 5 bases, the J end by 0 bases, with 11 bases between. The CDR3 region has the DNA TGTGCCAGCAGTGAGACGGGGACCTCTGGAAACACCATATATTTT. It translates to CASSETGTSGNTIYF.

Only a few counts were recorded for this clonotype. The V and J genes are TRBV11-2 and TRBJ2-3; 8 nucleotides match TRBD2. The CDR3 consists of 16 residues. Germline-derived CDR1 and CDR2 are SGHAT and FQNNGV. The V segment lost 3 bases and the J segment 4 bases; nucleotides outside the gene matches: 9. The CDR3 loop is CASSFLSGSGSDTQYF. CDR3 bases: TGTGCCAGCAGCTTTCTAAGCGGGAGTGGCTCAGATACGCAGTATTTT.

This clonotype was detected ten times or more. The chain links TRBV20-1 to TRBJ1-1; TRBD1 is a possible D gene (5 bases). This CDR3 has 15 amino acids. In germline, CDR1 is DFQATT, CDR2 SNEGSKA (reference sequence). V lost 4 bases to trimming and J lost 0 bases, with 15 bases between them. The CDR3 sequence is CSATGVVRMNTEAFF. The CDR3 nucleotides read TGCAGTGCTACGGGGGTGGTTAGAATGAACACTGAAGCTTTCTTT.

At least ten counts were recorded for this clonotype. The V and J genes are TRBV6-5 and TRBJ1-1; D is ambiguous. The CDR3 length is 13 residues. CDR1 and CDR2 from the germline V gene are MNHEY and SVGAGI. V lost 2 bases and J 3 bases, leaving 7 bases between the germline ends. The chain's CDR3 is CASSYSGYTEAFF. In nucleotides, the CDR3 is TGTGCCAGCAGTTACAGCGGTTACACTGAAGCTTTCTTT.

Only a few counts were recorded for this clonotype. V gene TRBV28 combines with J gene TRBJ2-2, with D possibly being TRBD1 or TRBD2 (5 bases each). Germline V gene data show CDR1 as MDHEN and CDR2 as SYDVKM. With 6 bases removed from V and 7 bases from J, the gap between germline ends came to 9 bases. The CDR3 loop spans 12 amino acids. The CDR3, as DNA: TGTGCCAGCAGAAAGGGGAGCGGGGAGCTGTTTTTT. Translation gives CASRKGSGELFF.

This clonotype was counted at least ten times. V gene TRBV9 combines with J gene TRBJ1-2, with 11 bases aligning to TRBD1. This CDR3 has 16 amino acids. Germline CDR1 is SGDLS and CDR2 is YYNGEE. Losses at the gene ends were 6 bases for V and 9 bases for J; bases not matched to a gene: 16. Written as DNA, the CDR3 is TGTGCCAGCACCTCGGACAGGGGGCTGTTTTCCGATAGCTACACCTTC. Its translation is CASTSDRGLFSDSYTF.

The chain is built from TRBV9 and TRBJ2-7, with D possibly matching TRBD2 (6 bases). CDR1 SGDLS and CDR2 YYNGEE come from the germline V gene. CDR3 length equals 17 residues. Trimming took 1 base from V and 1 from J, leaving 18 bases between them. The CDR3: CASSVYSWRGVSYEQYF. The CDR3 DNA follows: TGTGCCAGCAGCGTATACTCGTGGAGGGGCGTTTCCTACGAGCAGTACTTC.

This clonotype was observed a few times. The rearrangement uses TRBV11-1 and TRBJ1-1; a weak D match, TRBD1 (5 bases). CDR1 SGHAT and CDR2 FQDESV come from the germline V gene (reference sequence). The CDR3 runs to 13 residues. V dropped 5 bases and J dropped 6 bases, with 13 bases sitting between them. CDR3 DNA: TGTGCCAGCAGCGATCGACAGACAGCTGAAGCTTTCTTT. Protein product: CASSDRQTAEAFF.

This clonotype was found many times. The V call is TRBV29-1, the J call TRBJ1-1; no reliable D call. The CDR3 consists of 13 residues. V gave up 1 base and J gave up 0 bases, with 6 bases separating them. The germline V gene encodes CDR1 SQVTM and CDR2 ANQGSEA. The CDR3 sequence: CSVEVQVNTEAFF. DNA for the CDR3: TGCAGCGTTGAAGTGCAAGTGAACACTGAAGCTTTCTTT.

This rearrangement joins TRBV6-1 to TRBJ2-5; 10 bases fit TRBD1. Trimming removed 5 bases from V and 5 bases from J; junction bases left unmatched: 8. The CDR3 has 15 residues. Germline V gives CDR1 MNHNS, CDR2 SASEGT. The CDR3 loop is CASSSPGTGDETQYF. The CDR3 DNA sequence: TGTGCCAGCAGTAGTCCCGGGACAGGGGACGAGACCCAGTACTTC.

In its sample, this clonotype was seen many times. The rearrangement links TRBV9 to TRBJ1-2; D unresolved. CDR1 is SGDLS and CDR2 is YYNGEE in the germline V gene. The CDR3 spans 14 residues. The V gene lost 1 base and the J gene lost 0 bases, with 7 bases spanning the gap. This CDR3 reads CASSVSDSNYGYTF. In nucleotides, the CDR3 is TGTGCCAGCAGCGTATCAGACTCTAACTATGGCTACACCTTC.

There are many counts of this clonotype. V usage is TRBV6-5 and J usage is TRBJ1-5; possible D gene TRBD1, 6 bases. CDR3 length: 14 residues. Trimming shortened V by 5 bases and J by 7 bases, and 15 bases separated the two germline ends. The V gene's germline CDR1 is MNHEY and CDR2 SVGAGI. CDR3 DNA: TGTGCCAGCAGTCCAGGAGAGGGGGGGCAGCCCCAGCATTTT. Translating it yields CASSPGEGGQPQHF.